This T cell receptor (beta chain) was recorded in a study of blood T cell repertoires in COVID-19. Study information: Some COVID-19 samples were acute and others convalescent; all came from the United States, Italy and Spain.

V dropped 2 bases and J dropped 4 bases, with 17 bases sitting between them. This CDR3 has 16 amino acids. In germline, CDR1 is MNHNS, CDR2 SASEGT. The protocol was immunoSEQ multiplex PCR, while the TCRdb copy is restricted to in-frame clones and leaves out a portion. The data show about 140,000 clones, about 77% seen once. The sample was peripheral blood. This TCR came from a woman in her forties or fifties with active or convalescent COVID-19. The chain carries TRBV6-1 and TRBJ1-2, with TRBD1 as a possible D gene (5 bases). The CDR3 DNA reads TGTGCCAGCAGTGAAACCCCCGGGGGGAGGGGCTATGGCTACACCTTC. Residues: CASSETPGGRGYGYTF.